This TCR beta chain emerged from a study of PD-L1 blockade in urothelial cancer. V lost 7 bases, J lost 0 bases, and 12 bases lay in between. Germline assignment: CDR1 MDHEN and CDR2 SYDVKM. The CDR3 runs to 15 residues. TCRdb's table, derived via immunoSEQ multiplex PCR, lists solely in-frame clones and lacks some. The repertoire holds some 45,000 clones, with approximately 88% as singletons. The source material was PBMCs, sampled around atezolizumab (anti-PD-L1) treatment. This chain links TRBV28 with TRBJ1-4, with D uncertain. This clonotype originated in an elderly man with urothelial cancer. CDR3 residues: CASMLEGATNEKLFF. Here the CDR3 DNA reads TGTGCCAGCATGTTAGAGGGAGCAACTAATGAAAAACTGTTTTTT.